Listed below are T cell receptor beta chains from one sample, sequenced in a study of T cells after yellow fever vaccination. One entry per CDR3 protein results from TCRdb running MiXCR on the 5' RACE reads. The repertoire holds 200,000 to 300,000 distinct CDR3 sequences, with around 6.7% as singletons. This material consisted of CD4+ T cells sorted from PBMCs, taken on the day of the yellow fever booster vaccination. These TCRs come from a man aged 25 to 40 who received the YFV17D yellow fever vaccine. The CDR3 runs from the conserved cysteine through the conserved F or W. A D gene is named only where the DNA matches it firmly. Size is stated for part of the rows, as once, few or many counts, or as a class when the clone is expanded.

TRBV4-3	.	.	TRBJ2-3	TGCGCCAGCAGCCAAGATACGACCACTACAGATACGCAGTATTTT	CASSQDTTTTDTQYF
TRBV20-1	.	.	TRBJ2-7	TGCAGTGCTTACGACACAGGGACCGAGCAGTACTTC	CSAYDTGTEQYF
TRBV2	.	.	TRBJ1-3	TGTGCCAGCAGCCAATCCGTTGGACAGTTTCTCTCTGGAAACACCATATATTTT	CASSQSVGQFLSGNTIYF
TRBV6-6	TRBD1	many	TRBJ2-5	TGTGCCACCCTAAGGACAGGGACGGAGACCCAGTACTTC	CATLRTGTETQYF
TRBV20-1	TRBD2	few	TRBJ2-1	TGCAGTGCTAGATCCCCCATTAGCGGGCTGCCAAACAATGAGCAGTTCTTC	CSARSPISGLPNNEQFF
TRBV20-1	TRBD2	few	TRBJ2-1	TGCAGTGCTTCACTAGCGATCCGGTCCAATGAGCAGTTCTTC	CSASLAIRSNEQFF
TRBV7-2	.	.	TRBJ2-4	TGTGCCAGCAGCTTAGGGGGCATAGCGAGGAACATTCAGTACTTC	CASSLGGIARNIQYF
TRBV6-2/TRBV6-3	.	.	TRBJ2-2	TGTGCCAGCAGCCCGGAGGACGGGGAGCTGTTTTTT	CASSPEDGELFF
TRBV20-1	.	many	TRBJ1-1	TGCAGTGCTAGGCACGGTTTGAGTACTGAAGCTTTCTTT	CSARHGLSTEAFF
TRBV5-6	TRBD1	few	TRBJ2-3	TGTGCCAGCAGCCTCCGACAGGGGCCAGATACGCAGTATTTT	CASSLRQGPDTQYF
TRBV12-3/TRBV12-4	.	few	TRBJ2-2	TGTGCCAGCAGTTTAGTAAGGTCGAACACCGGGGAGCTGTTTTTT	CASSLVRSNTGELFF
TRBV5-1	.	many	TRBJ2-5	TGCGCCAGCAGCTTGACCGGGCTTAGGGAGACCCAGTACTTC	CASSLTGLRETQYF
TRBV4-3	.	few	TRBJ2-5	TGCGCCAGTTCCTTAAACACACGTTCGGAGACCCAGTACTTC	CASSLNTRSETQYF
TRBV7-2	TRBD1	many	TRBJ2-1	TGTGCCAGCAGCTCGGACAGGGGCACCTACAATGAGCAGTTCTTC	CASSSDRGTYNEQFF
TRBV5-6	.	few	TRBJ1-2	TGTGCCAGCACCAGGACGGCGCTTAACTATGGCTACACCTTC	CASTRTALNYGYTF
TRBV20-1	TRBD2	.	TRBJ2-5	TGCAGTTCGACAGCGGGAGGGCCGAAAGAGACCCAGTACTTC	CSSTAGGPKETQYF
TRBV4-1	.	.	TRBJ1-4	TGCGCCAGCAGCCGATTTCCCTTGGGCCCTAATGAAAAACTGTTTTTT	CASSRFPLGPNEKLFF
TRBV7-3	.	many	TRBJ2-1	TGTGCCAGCAGCCCGGAGGGGGCGTGGGCGAATGAGCAGTTCTTC	CASSPEGAWANEQFF
TRBV3-1	TRBD2	.	TRBJ2-3	TGTGCCAGCAGCCGGGCGGGAGGGCAGGCAGATACGCAGTATTTT	CASSRAGGQADTQYF
TRBV27	.	few	TRBJ2-5	TGTGCCAGCAGTTCACAGCAACAGGGTTTAGAGACCCAGTACTTC	CASSSQQQGLETQYF
TRBV20-1	TRBD2	many	TRBJ2-1	TGCAGTGCTAGAGTAGCGGGAGAGTTCTACAATGAGCAGTTCTTC	CSARVAGEFYNEQFF
TRBV5-1	.	.	TRBJ2-5	TGCGCCAGCAGCTTGGTCGCTTACGGAGAAGAGACCCAGTACTTC	CASSLVAYGEETQYF
TRBV20-1	.	few	TRBJ2-5	TGCAGTGCTAGGAAGGCAGAGACAACCACAGAGACCCAGTACTTC	CSARKAETTTETQYF
TRBV6-2/TRBV6-3	.	few	TRBJ2-1	TGTGCCAGCAGTCACAGGGAGCGGCATAGGACTGAGCAGTTCTTC	CASSHRERHRTEQFF
TRBV24-1	TRBD2	many	TRBJ2-1	TGTGCCACCAGTGATTGGAGCGGGAGGGGTGGTGAGCAGTTCTTC	CATSDWSGRGGEQFF
TRBV12-3/TRBV12-4	TRBD1	many	TRBJ2-7	TGTGCCAGCAGTCTCCGGACAGGGGGAGGCTACGAGCAGTACTTC	CASSLRTGGGYEQYF
TRBV30	.	many	TRBJ2-3	TGTGCCTGGAGGCGGGATACGCAGTATTTT	CAWRRDTQYF
TRBV6-5	.	few	TRBJ1-6	TGTGCCAGCAGTTTAGACGGAGGGACACCCACTTCACCCCTCCACTTT	CASSLDGGTPTSPLHF
TRBV5-5	TRBD1	.	TRBJ1-2	TGTGCCAGCAGCCCCAGGGGGCGCGACTATGGCTACACCTTC	CASSPRGRDYGYTF
TRBV5-1	TRBD2	many	TRBJ2-1	TGCGCCAGCAGCAATAGCGGGAGGGCCGGGTATGAGCAGTTCTTC	CASSNSGRAGYEQFF
TRBV7-2	TRBD2	.	TRBJ2-3	TGTGCCAGCAGCTTAGCCCCCCTAGCGGGAGGACCCGGAGATACGCAGTATTTT	CASSLAPLAGGPGDTQYF
TRBV20-1	TRBD1	.	TRBJ1-5	TGCAGTGCTAGACCCGGGACAGGGAATCAGCCCCAGCATTTT	CSARPGTGNQPQHF
TRBV10-2	TRBD2	few	TRBJ2-5	TGCGCCAGCAGTGAGCCGGGACTAGCGGAGTTGGCCCAGTACTTC	CASSEPGLAELAQYF
TRBV5-1	.	.	TRBJ1-1	TGCGCCAGCAGCCAAGGACAGAACACTGAAGCTTTCTTT	CASSQGQNTEAFF
TRBV5-1	.	many	TRBJ2-5	TGCGCCAGCAGCTTGGGTGACGGCTGGACCCAGTACTTC	CASSLGDGWTQYF
TRBV6-4	.	.	TRBJ2-1	TGTGCCAGCAGTGACGGGCATCGCATCGGTGAGCAGTTCTTC	CASSDGHRIGEQFF
TRBV14	.	.	TRBJ2-6	TGTGCCAGCAGCCAATGGGGACACAGCTCTGGGGCCAACGTCCTGACTTTC	CASSQWGHSSGANVLTF
TRBV7-8	TRBD2	few	TRBJ2-1	TGTGCCAGCAGTCCAAAGCCCGCTAGCGGGAGTGTCACCTACAATGAGCAGTTCTTC	CASSPKPASGSVTYNEQFF
TRBV15	.	many	TRBJ2-5	TGTGCCACCAGCAGTCCCGGCTCCCCGAGGGGAGAGACCCAGTACTTC	CATSSPGSPRGETQYF
TRBV20-1	.	many	TRBJ2-1	TGCAGTGCTACCCACCGGGCCCGGGGAGATGAGCAGTTCTTC	CSATHRARGDEQFF
TRBV7-2	.	.	TRBJ2-5	TGTGCCAGCAGCTTAGGTCCTGCGGCGGGACAAGAGACCCAGTACTTC	CASSLGPAAGQETQYF
TRBV5-1	.	many	TRBJ2-5	TGCGCCAGCAGCTTGGCGGGGTCCCAAGAGACCCAGTACTTC	CASSLAGSQETQYF
TRBV7-9	TRBD1	few	TRBJ2-1	TGTGCCAGCAGCTCGTACCCCCAGGGGGCTATTGAGCAGTTCTTC	CASSSYPQGAIEQFF
TRBV12-3/TRBV12-4	.	.	TRBJ2-5	TGTGCCAGCAGTTTATCCATGAAAGAGACCCAGTACTTC	CASSLSMKETQYF